This T cell receptor (beta chain) is drawn from a study of T-cell memory formation after mild COVID-19. This clonotype was counted at least ten times. V shed 2 bases and J 1 base; nucleotides not matched to a gene: 6. The CDR3 sequence is 16 residues long. Looked up from germline, CDR1 is SGHTA and CDR2 is FQGNSA. With constant-segment primers, 5'RACE yielded cDNA libraries of TCR alpha and TCR beta that carried sample barcodes and UMIs. TCRdb reprocessed the 5' RACE reads with MiXCR, giving one entry per CDR3 protein. This table holds about 110,000 distinct CDR3 sequences, roughly 19% found once. The source material was PBMCs or a T cell subset sorted from them (not recorded which). This TCR was recovered from a man younger than 35 who had mild COVID-19 (a few samples of this study predate the infection). Cell type and time point are not known. The V call is TRBV7-2, the J call TRBJ1-1; TRBD1 aligns across 8 bases. The DNA for the CDR3 is TGTGCCAGCAGCTTAAACCCCGGGACAGGGAACACTGAAGCTTTCTTT. Protein product: CASSLNPGTGNTEAFF. The full variable domain, its missing parts supplied by reference TRBV7-2 and TRBJ1-1, is GAGVSQSPSNKVTEKGKDVELRCDPISGHTALYWYRQSLGQGLEFLIYFQGNSAPDKSGLPSDRFSAERTGGSVSTLTIQRTQQEDSAVYLCASSLNPGTGNTEAFFGQGTRLTVV.